The rows below give T cell receptor beta chains drawn from one sample of a study of blood T cell repertoires in COVID-19. This table comes from immunoSEQ multiplex PCR, and its TCRdb copy is limited to in-frame clones, with some not included. This sample carries roughly 190,000 clones, roughly 91% of them seen once, and the ten largest clones take approximately 4.5%. Sequencing was done on a sample of peripheral blood. The receptor set was obtained from a human donor in a cohort sampled during active COVID-19. Both conserved end residues are part of each CDR3. D genes are given only for firm matches. Not all rows give a size; the values are once, few, many and, for expanded clones, a class.

size: .; J: TRBJ1-2; D: .; V: TRBV7-2; DNA: TGTGCCAGCAGATCCCTAACTAACGGCTACACCTTC; CDR3: CASRSLTNGYTF
size: .; J: TRBJ2-5; D: TRBD1; V: TRBV28; DNA: TGTGCCAGCAGTCCGGCATCGGGACAGGGGGCGAGTGAGACCCAGTACTTC; CDR3: CASSPASGQGASETQYF
size: .; J: TRBJ2-7; D: TRBD1; V: TRBV5-5; DNA: TGTGCCAGCCGGGGACAGACCTACGAGCAGTACTTC; CDR3: CASRGQTYEQYF
size: .; J: TRBJ2-5; D: .; V: TRBV7-9; DNA: TGTGCCAGCAGCTACCGGGACTTGCGGGAGACCCAGTACTTC; CDR3: CASSYRDLRETQYF
size: .; J: TRBJ1-1; D: .; V: TRBV5-1; DNA: TGCGCCAGCAGCGAAAACATCAATGCGAACACTGAAGCTTTCTTT; CDR3: CASSENINANTEAFF
size: .; J: TRBJ2-7; D: TRBD1; V: TRBV7-9; DNA: TGTGCCAGCAGCTCATGGTCCAGGGGGCAGTACGAGCAGTACTTC; CDR3: CASSSWSRGQYEQYF
size: .; J: TRBJ1-3; D: TRBD1; V: TRBV28; DNA: TGTGCCAGCAGTCACCGACAGGGGGTAATTAGCACCATATATTTT; CDR3: CASSHRQGVISTIYF
size: .; J: TRBJ2-1; D: TRBD1; V: TRBV7-2; DNA: TGTGCCAGCAGCTCAGGGAGAGGACAGGGGCCTGAGCAGTTCTTC; CDR3: CASSSGRGQGPEQFF
size: .; J: TRBJ2-7; D: .; V: TRBV6-5; DNA: TGTGCCAGCAGCCAGGGTATGAGAGAGCAGTACTTC; CDR3: CASSQGMREQYF
size: .; J: TRBJ2-4; D: .; V: TRBV20-1; DNA: TGCAGTGCTAGTGTGGACAACAAAAACATTCAGTACTTC; CDR3: CSASVDNKNIQYF
size: .; J: TRBJ1-3; D: TRBD1; V: TRBV2; DNA: TGTGCCAGCAGTGCCGCGACAGGGTCTAATCGTATGACTGGAAACACCATATATTTT; CDR3: CASSAATGSNRMTGNTIYF
size: .; J: TRBJ2-7; D: .; V: TRBV7-6; DNA: TGTGCCAGCAGCTTAGACGGAGGGGAGCAGTACTTC; CDR3: CASSLDGGEQYF
size: .; J: TRBJ1-5; D: .; V: TRBV11-2; DNA: TGTGCCAGCAGCTTCGATCAGGGGCCCAATCAGCCCCAGCATTTT; CDR3: CASSFDQGPNQPQHF
size: .; J: TRBJ1-1; D: .; V: TRBV7-2; DNA: TGTGCCAGCAGCTTAAATTCAGGGGCGGCGGTCGCTTTCTTT; CDR3: CASSLNSGAAVAFF
size: once; J: TRBJ2-3; D: TRBD1; V: TRBV10-3; DNA: TGTGCCACTACACCGGGGACAGGGGGTAGCACAGATACGCAGTATTTT; CDR3: CATTPGTGGSTDTQYF
size: .; J: TRBJ2-3; D: .; V: TRBV27; DNA: TGTGCCAGCAGCGCCGTAGCAGATACGCAGTATTTT; CDR3: CASSAVADTQYF
size: .; J: TRBJ1-1; D: .; V: TRBV7-2; DNA: TGTGCCAGCAGCTTAGCGCAGGGGTCCACTGAAGCTTTCTTT; CDR3: CASSLAQGSTEAFF
size: .; J: TRBJ2-7; D: TRBD2; V: TRBV5-8; DNA: TGTGCCAGCAGCTTGGGACTAGCGGGACCTTACGAGCAGTACTTC; CDR3: CASSLGLAGPYEQYF
size: .; J: TRBJ2-5; D: .; V: TRBV7-8; DNA: TGTGCCAGCAGACTTGGGCAGGGACTCCAAGAGACCCAGTACTTC; CDR3: CASRLGQGLQETQYF
size: .; J: TRBJ1-2; D: TRBD1; V: TRBV27; DNA: TGTGCCAGCAGTCGACAGGGTAGCTATGGCTACACCTTC; CDR3: CASSRQGSYGYTF
size: .; J: TRBJ1-3; D: .; V: TRBV30; DNA: TGTGCCTGGAGTGTAGGAGGGGCCGGAAACACCATATATTTT; CDR3: CAWSVGGAGNTIYF
size: .; J: TRBJ2-5; D: .; V: TRBV4-1; DNA: TGCGCCAGCAGCCGCTTACGGCAAGAGACCCAGTACTTC; CDR3: CASSRLRQETQYF
size: few; J: TRBJ2-7; D: TRBD2; V: TRBV6-5; DNA: TGTGCCAGCAGCAGCACCGGGACTAAGTCCTACGAGCAGTACTTC; CDR3: CASSSTGTKSYEQYF
size: .; J: TRBJ2-7; D: .; V: TRBV18; DNA: TGTGCCAGCTCAGAGGGGGGGGGCACCTACGAGCAGTACTTC; CDR3: CASSEGGGTYEQYF
size: .; J: TRBJ1-5; D: .; V: TRBV2; DNA: TGTGCCAGCAGTGTCCCTGGACAGAACAATCAGCCCCAGCATTTT; CDR3: CASSVPGQNNQPQHF
size: few; J: TRBJ1-2; D: TRBD1; V: TRBV6-5; DNA: TGTGCCAGCAGGGGACAGGGGAGCTATGGCTACACCTTC; CDR3: CASRGQGSYGYTF
size: .; J: TRBJ2-2; D: .; V: TRBV7-7; DNA: TGTGCCAGCAGCTTTGGGGCCACGAACACCGGGGAGCTGTTTTTT; CDR3: CASSFGATNTGELFF
size: .; J: TRBJ2-7; D: TRBD2; V: TRBV27; DNA: TGTGCCAGCAGTTCCTATGACCAGCGGGGGTTCTACGAGCAGTACTTC; CDR3: CASSSYDQRGFYEQYF
size: .; J: TRBJ2-5; D: .; V: TRBV5-6; DNA: TGTGCCAGCAGCCTGTCAGGGCTCGAGACCCAGTACTTC; CDR3: CASSLSGLETQYF
size: .; J: TRBJ1-6; D: .; V: TRBV27; DNA: TGTGCCAGCAGTTTAGGGGAGAGGATTTATAATTCACCCCTCCACTTT; CDR3: CASSLGERIYNSPLHF
size: .; J: TRBJ1-2; D: .; V: TRBV6-5; DNA: TGTGCCGGCCAGAGGAATACCGGCATGGGTTATGGCTACACCTTC; CDR3: CAGQRNTGMGYGYTF
size: .; J: TRBJ2-7; D: TRBD2; V: TRBV2; DNA: TGTGCCAGCAGTGGTACTAGCGGGAGATTCGGGTACTTC; CDR3: CASSGTSGRFGYF
size: .; J: TRBJ1-2; D: TRBD1; V: TRBV7-9; DNA: TGTGCCAGCAGCTCATCCGGGACAGGGTCGGTCTTTGTCGGCTACACCTTC; CDR3: CASSSSGTGSVFVGYTF
size: .; J: TRBJ1-6; D: .; V: TRBV4-1; DNA: TGCGCCAGCAGCCAAGATCTTTTCGGTTCACCCCTCCACTTT; CDR3: CASSQDLFGSPLHF
size: .; J: TRBJ2-1; D: .; V: TRBV11-2; DNA: TGTGCCAGCAGCTTAGGGGCCGCGAACTACAATGAGCAGTTCTTC; CDR3: CASSLGAANYNEQFF
size: .; J: TRBJ2-5; D: .; V: TRBV28; DNA: TGTGCCAGCGGGACCCCGAGGACAGATAAAGAAGAGACCCAGTACTTC; CDR3: CASGTPRTDKEETQYF
size: .; J: TRBJ2-3; D: .; V: TRBV5-4; DNA: TGTGCCAGCAGCTATGGGGGGCGGGGGCCCGGGGATACGCAGTATTTT; CDR3: CASSYGGRGPGDTQYF
size: .; J: TRBJ2-1; D: .; V: TRBV7-2; DNA: TGTGCCAGCGGGGGGGCGTTGGACAATGAGCAGTTCTTC; CDR3: CASGGALDNEQFF
size: once; J: TRBJ2-3; D: TRBD2; V: TRBV25-1; DNA: TGTGCCAGCAGTGAAGGGATAGCGGGAAACACAGATACGCAGTATTTT; CDR3: CASSEGIAGNTDTQYF
size: .; J: TRBJ2-1; D: TRBD1; V: TRBV9; DNA: TGTGCCAGCAGCGTAGGAGGACAGGGGGTCTACAATGAGCAGTTCTTC; CDR3: CASSVGGQGVYNEQFF
size: .; J: TRBJ2-7; D: TRBD2; V: TRBV2; DNA: TGTGCCAGCAGTGAAGGCGGGACTAGCGGGAGGGCCAGTATCAACGAGCAGTACTTC; CDR3: CASSEGGTSGRASINEQYF
size: once; J: TRBJ2-2; D: .; V: TRBV5-1; DNA: TGCGCCAGCAGCTTGGGCCAGGGGTTGTCCGGGGAGCTGTTTTTT; CDR3: CASSLGQGLSGELFF
size: .; J: TRBJ2-1; D: .; V: TRBV4-3; DNA: TGCGCCAGCAGCCAGTCAACTAGCCCCTACAATGAGCAGTTCTTC; CDR3: CASSQSTSPYNEQFF
size: .; J: TRBJ2-7; D: .; V: TRBV6-2/TRBV6-3; DNA: TGTGCCAGCAGTTACAGCGGGCCTACCTACGAGCAGTACTTC; CDR3: CASSYSGPTYEQYF
size: once; J: TRBJ1-2; D: .; V: TRBV7-8; DNA: TGTGCCAGCAGCTTAGCGGCACAGTCAGCCTATGGCTACACCTTC; CDR3: CASSLAAQSAYGYTF
size: .; J: TRBJ2-3; D: .; V: TRBV4-1; DNA: TGCGCCAGCAGCCAAGGGGGTCGGGGTCAACCCGGCACAGATACGCAGTATTTT; CDR3: CASSQGGRGQPGTDTQYF
size: .; J: TRBJ2-7; D: TRBD2; V: TRBV6-5; DNA: TGTGCCAGCAGCACGGCAACCCTAGCGGGTGAGCAGTACTTC; CDR3: CASSTATLAGEQYF